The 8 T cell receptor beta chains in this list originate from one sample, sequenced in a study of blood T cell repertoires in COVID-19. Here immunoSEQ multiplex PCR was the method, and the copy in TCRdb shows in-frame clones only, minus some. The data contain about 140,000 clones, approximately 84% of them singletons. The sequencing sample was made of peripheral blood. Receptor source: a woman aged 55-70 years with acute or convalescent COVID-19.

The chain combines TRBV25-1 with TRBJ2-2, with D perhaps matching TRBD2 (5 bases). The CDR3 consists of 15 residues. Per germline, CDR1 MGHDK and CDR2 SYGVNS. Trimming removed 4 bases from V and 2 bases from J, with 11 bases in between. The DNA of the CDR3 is TGTGCCAGCAGTGCTGGCGGGCCTAACACCGGGGAGCTGTTTTTT. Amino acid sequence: CASSAGGPNTGELFF.

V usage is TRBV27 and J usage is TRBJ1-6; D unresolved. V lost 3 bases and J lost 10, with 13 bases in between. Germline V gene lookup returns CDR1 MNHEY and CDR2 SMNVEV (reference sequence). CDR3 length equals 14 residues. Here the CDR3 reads CASSFNPHESPLHF. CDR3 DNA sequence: TGTGCCAGCAGTTTCAACCCCCATGAGTCACCCCTCCACTTT.

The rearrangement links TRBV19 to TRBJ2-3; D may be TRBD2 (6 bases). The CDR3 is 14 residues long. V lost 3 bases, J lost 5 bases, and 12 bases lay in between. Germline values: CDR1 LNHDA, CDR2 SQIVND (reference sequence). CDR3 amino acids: CASSIGTGVDTQYF. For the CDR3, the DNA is TGTGCCAGTAGTATCGGGACTGGGGTAGATACGCAGTATTTT.

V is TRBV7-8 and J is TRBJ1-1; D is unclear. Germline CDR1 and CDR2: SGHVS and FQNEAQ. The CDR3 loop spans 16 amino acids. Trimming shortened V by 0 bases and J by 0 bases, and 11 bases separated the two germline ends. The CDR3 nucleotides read TGTGCCAGCAGCTTAGCGACTAGGGCCGTGAACACTGAAGCTTTCTTT. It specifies CASSLATRAVNTEAFF.

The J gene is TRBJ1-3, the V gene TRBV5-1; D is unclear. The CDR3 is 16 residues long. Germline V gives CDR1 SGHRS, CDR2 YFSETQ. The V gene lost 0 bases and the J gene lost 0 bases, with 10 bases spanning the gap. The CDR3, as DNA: TGCGCCAGCAGCTTGGTTGCGGGTGACTCTGGAAACACCATATATTTT. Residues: CASSLVAGDSGNTIYF.

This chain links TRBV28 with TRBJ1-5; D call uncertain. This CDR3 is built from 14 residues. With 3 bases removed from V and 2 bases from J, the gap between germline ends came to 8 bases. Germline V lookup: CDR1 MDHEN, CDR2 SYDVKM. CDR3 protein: CASSFRQGNQPQHF. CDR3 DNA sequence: TGTGCCAGCAGTTTCCGGCAGGGCAATCAGCCCCAGCATTTT. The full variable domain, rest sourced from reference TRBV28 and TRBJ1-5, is DVKVTQSSRYLVKRTGEKVFLECVQDMDHENMFWYRQDPGLGLRLIYFSYDVKMKEKGDIPEGYSVSREKKERFSLILESASTNQTSMYLCASSFRQGNQPQHFGDGTRLSIL.

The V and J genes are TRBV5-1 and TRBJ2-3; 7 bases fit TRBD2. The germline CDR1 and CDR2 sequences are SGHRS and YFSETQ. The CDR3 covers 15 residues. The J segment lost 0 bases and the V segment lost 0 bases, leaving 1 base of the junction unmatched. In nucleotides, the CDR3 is TGCGCCAGCAGCTTGGGGGACTACAGCACAGATACGCAGTATTTT. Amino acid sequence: CASSLGDYSTDTQYF.

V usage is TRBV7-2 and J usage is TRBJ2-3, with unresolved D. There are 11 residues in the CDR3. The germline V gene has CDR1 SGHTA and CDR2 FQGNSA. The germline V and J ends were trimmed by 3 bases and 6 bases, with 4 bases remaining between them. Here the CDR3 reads CASSFQDTQYF. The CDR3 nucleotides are TGTGCCAGCAGCTTTCAGGATACGCAGTATTTT.